This T cell receptor (beta chain) was sequenced during a study of blood T cell repertoires in COVID-19. About the research overall: Sample material is recorded as cDNA or gDNA derived from T cells, B-cell-depleted T cells, or PBMCs.

Libraries were prepared by immunoSEQ multiplex PCR; TCRdb keeps only in-frame clonotypes and omits some of them. The data hold about 400,000 clones, with more than 85% observed a single time. The sample was peripheral blood. The clonotype originates from a human donor in a cohort sampled during active COVID-19.

The CDR3 spells CASSLNSGGGGEQFF. The CDR3 DNA follows: TGCGCCAGCAGCTTGAATAGCGGGGGAGGTGGTGAGCAGTTCTTC. The V call is TRBV5-1, the J call TRBJ2-1; 9 nucleotides align to TRBD2. The J segment lost 9 bases and the V segment lost 1 base, leaving 8 bases of the junction unmatched. The CDR3 length is 15 residues. Germline CDR1 reads SGHRS; CDR2 reads YFSETQ.